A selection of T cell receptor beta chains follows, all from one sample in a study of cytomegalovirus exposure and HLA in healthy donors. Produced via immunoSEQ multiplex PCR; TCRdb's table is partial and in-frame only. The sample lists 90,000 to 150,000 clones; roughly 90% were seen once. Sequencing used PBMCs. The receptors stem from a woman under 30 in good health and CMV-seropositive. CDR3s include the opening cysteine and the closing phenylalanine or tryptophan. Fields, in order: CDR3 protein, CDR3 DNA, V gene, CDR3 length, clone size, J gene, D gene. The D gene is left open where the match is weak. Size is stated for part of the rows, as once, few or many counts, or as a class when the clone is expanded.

cdr3_aa: CASSVVPSGGPNTGELFF
cdr3_nt: TGTGCCAGCAGCGTAGTACCTAGCGGGGGACCTAACACCGGGGAGCTGTTTTTT
v_call: TRBV9
cdr3_length: 18
clone_size: -
j_call: TRBJ2-2
d_call: TRBD2

cdr3_aa: CAWSVSFRLAGSYEQYF
cdr3_nt: TGTGCCTGGAGTGTATCCTTTAGACTAGCGGGCTCCTACGAGCAGTACTTC
v_call: TRBV30
cdr3_length: 17
clone_size: -
j_call: TRBJ2-7
d_call: TRBD2

cdr3_aa: CASKTAMMLGGANVLTF
cdr3_nt: TGTGCCAGTAAGACAGCTATGATGCTTGGTGGGGCCAACGTCCTGACTTTC
v_call: TRBV19
cdr3_length: 17
clone_size: -
j_call: TRBJ2-6
d_call: -

cdr3_aa: CASSSRTGLKTQYF
cdr3_nt: TGTGCCAGCAGCTCGCGGACAGGGTTAAAGACCCAGTACTTC
v_call: TRBV5-4
cdr3_length: 14
clone_size: once
j_call: TRBJ2-5
d_call: TRBD1

cdr3_aa: CAWTPGQGTDTQYF
cdr3_nt: TGTGCCTGGACCCCGGGACAGGGCACAGATACGCAGTATTTT
v_call: TRBV30
cdr3_length: 14
clone_size: -
j_call: TRBJ2-3
d_call: TRBD1

cdr3_aa: CASSSWPPSGTGHFCEQFF
cdr3_nt: TGTGCCAGCAGCTCTTGGCCCCCTTCCGGGACAGGTCACTTCTGTGAGCAGTTCTTC
v_call: TRBV7-9
cdr3_length: 19
clone_size: -
j_call: TRBJ2-1
d_call: TRBD1

cdr3_aa: CASSLESSARETQYF
cdr3_nt: TGTGCCAGCAGCTTGGAGTCTAGCGCGAGGGAGACCCAGTACTTC
v_call: TRBV5-4
cdr3_length: 15
clone_size: -
j_call: TRBJ2-5
d_call: -

cdr3_aa: CASSLSGRQPVYGYTF
cdr3_nt: TGTGCCAGCAGTTTATCGGGAAGACAGCCCGTATATGGCTACACCTTC
v_call: TRBV27
cdr3_length: 16
clone_size: -
j_call: TRBJ1-2
d_call: -

cdr3_aa: CASSPWTVRYGYTF
cdr3_nt: TGTGCCAGCAGCCCTTGGACAGTCCGCTATGGCTACACCTTC
v_call: TRBV5-6
cdr3_length: 14
clone_size: -
j_call: TRBJ1-2
d_call: -

cdr3_aa: CASRVGVLGYTF
cdr3_nt: TGTGCCAGCCGGGTCGGAGTCTTGGGCTACACCTTC
v_call: TRBV6-5
cdr3_length: 12
clone_size: -
j_call: TRBJ1-2
d_call: -

cdr3_aa: CASSLMVQSNTEAFF
cdr3_nt: TGTGCCAGCAGCTTAATGGTGCAGTCGAACACTGAAGCTTTCTTT
v_call: TRBV13
cdr3_length: 15
clone_size: -
j_call: TRBJ1-1
d_call: -

cdr3_aa: CASRRDRGRNNEQFF
cdr3_nt: TGTGCCAGCAGGAGGGACAGGGGGCGCAACAATGAGCAGTTCTTC
v_call: TRBV6-4
cdr3_length: 15
clone_size: -
j_call: TRBJ2-1
d_call: TRBD1

cdr3_aa: CASSTQGGDYGYTF
cdr3_nt: TGTGCCAGCAGTACCCAGGGGGGCGACTATGGCTACACCTTC
v_call: TRBV6-1
cdr3_length: 14
clone_size: -
j_call: TRBJ1-2
d_call: TRBD1

cdr3_aa: CASSSDRGLYGYTF
cdr3_nt: TGTGCCAGCAGTTCGGACAGGGGGCTCTATGGCTACACCTTC
v_call: TRBV6-5
cdr3_length: 14
clone_size: once
j_call: TRBJ1-2
d_call: TRBD1

cdr3_aa: CASTPDRGNSPLHF
cdr3_nt: TGTGCCAGCACCCCCGACAGGGGAAATTCACCCCTCCACTTT
v_call: TRBV6-5
cdr3_length: 14
clone_size: -
j_call: TRBJ1-6
d_call: TRBD1

cdr3_aa: CAISPGLAGGLHNEQFF
cdr3_nt: TGTGCCATCAGTCCGGGACTAGCGGGGGGCCTCCACAATGAGCAGTTCTTC
v_call: TRBV10-3
cdr3_length: 17
clone_size: -
j_call: TRBJ2-1
d_call: TRBD2

cdr3_aa: CASSTGQTVGNEQFF
cdr3_nt: TGTGCCAGCAGCACGGGACAGACAGTAGGGAATGAGCAGTTCTTC
v_call: TRBV5-4
cdr3_length: 15
clone_size: -
j_call: TRBJ2-1
d_call: TRBD1

cdr3_aa: CASTYKPLSSSYNEQFF
cdr3_nt: TGTGCCAGTACCTATAAGCCCCTATCTAGCTCCTACAATGAGCAGTTCTTC
v_call: TRBV19
cdr3_length: 17
clone_size: -
j_call: TRBJ2-1
d_call: -

cdr3_aa: CASSSQHGTGSFYGYTF
cdr3_nt: TGTGCCAGCAGCTCCCAGCACGGGACAGGGAGTTTCTATGGCTACACCTTC
v_call: TRBV13
cdr3_length: 17
clone_size: -
j_call: TRBJ1-2
d_call: TRBD1

cdr3_aa: CASSPGTGAATNEKLFF
cdr3_nt: TGCGCCAGCAGCCCCGGGACAGGCGCCGCAACTAATGAAAAACTGTTTTTT
v_call: TRBV4-3
cdr3_length: 17
clone_size: -
j_call: TRBJ1-4
d_call: TRBD1

cdr3_aa: CASSFGVLTYNEQFF
cdr3_nt: TGTGCCAGCAGCTTCGGGGTCCTAACCTACAATGAGCAGTTCTTC
v_call: TRBV11-3
cdr3_length: 15
clone_size: -
j_call: TRBJ2-1
d_call: -

cdr3_aa: CASSPGWTGGNSEQYF
cdr3_nt: TGTGCCAGCTCACCAGGATGGACAGGGGGCAATAGCGAGCAGTACTTC
v_call: TRBV18
cdr3_length: 16
clone_size: -
j_call: TRBJ2-7
d_call: TRBD1

cdr3_aa: CASSYSREGDTQYF
cdr3_nt: TGTGCCAGCAGTTACTCCCGGGAGGGGGATACGCAGTATTTT
v_call: TRBV6-5
cdr3_length: 14
clone_size: once
j_call: TRBJ2-3
d_call: TRBD2